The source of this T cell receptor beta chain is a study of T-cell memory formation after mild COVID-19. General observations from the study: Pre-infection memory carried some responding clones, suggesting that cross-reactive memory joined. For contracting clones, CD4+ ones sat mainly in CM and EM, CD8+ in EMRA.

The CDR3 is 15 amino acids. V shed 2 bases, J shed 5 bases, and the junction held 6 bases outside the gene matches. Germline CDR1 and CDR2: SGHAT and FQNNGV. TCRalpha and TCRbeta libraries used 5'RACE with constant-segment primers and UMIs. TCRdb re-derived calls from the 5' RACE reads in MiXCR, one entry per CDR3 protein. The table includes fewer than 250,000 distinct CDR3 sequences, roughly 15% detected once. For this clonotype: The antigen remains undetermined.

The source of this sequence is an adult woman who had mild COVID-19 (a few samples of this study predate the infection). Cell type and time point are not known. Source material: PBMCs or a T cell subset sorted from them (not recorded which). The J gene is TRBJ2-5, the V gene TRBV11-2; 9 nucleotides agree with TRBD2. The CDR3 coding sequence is TGTGCCAGCAGCTTATCTCTAGCGGGGATGGAGACCCAGTACTTC. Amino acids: CASSLSLAGMETQYF.